The rows below give T cell receptor beta chains drawn from one sample of a study of blood T cell repertoires in COVID-19. Profiling relied on immunoSEQ multiplex PCR, and the TCRdb table lists in-frame clones only, not all of them. The sample has about 270,000 clones, about 86% seen once. Material for sequencing was peripheral blood. These receptor sequences come from a woman aged 25-40 years with COVID-19, enrolled during active disease. The CDR3 runs from the conserved cysteine through the conserved F or W. Fields, in order: J gene, D gene, clone size, V gene, CDR3 protein, CDR3 DNA. A D gene is named only where the DNA matches it firmly. Not every row has a clone size; where given, it reads once, few, many or a size class.

TRBJ2-7	-	-	TRBV5-4	CASSSPSLAAYEQYF	TGTGCCAGCAGTTCTCCCTCCCTAGCAGCTTACGAGCAGTACTTC
TRBJ1-1	TRBD1	once	TRBV5-6	CASSPGQLFLMGTEAFF	TGTGCCAGCAGCCCGGGACAGCTCTTTCTAATGGGCACTGAAGCTTTCTTT
TRBJ2-5	TRBD2	-	TRBV5-4	CASSLDLAGGETQYF	TGTGCCAGCAGCTTGGATTTAGCGGGGGGGGAGACCCAGTACTTC
TRBJ1-2	-	-	TRBV21-1	CASSNVPRRDGYTF	TGTGCCAGCAGCAATGTCCCTAGGCGGGATGGCTACACCTTC
TRBJ1-6	-	once	TRBV2	CASSEVGAANSPLHF	TGTGCCAGCAGTGAAGTAGGGGCGGCGAATTCACCCCTCCACTTT
TRBJ1-2	-	-	TRBV28	CASSFAGQVRDGYTF	TGTGCCAGCAGTTTCGCGGGGCAGGTGAGGGATGGCTACACCTTC
TRBJ2-1	-	-	TRBV5-1	CASSVSRNEQFF	TGCGCCAGCAGCGTTTCGAGGAATGAGCAGTTCTTC
TRBJ2-3	TRBD2	-	TRBV5-4	CASSSLRGGGADTQYF	TGTGCCAGCAGCTCTTTACGGGGGGGCGGGGCAGATACGCAGTATTTT
TRBJ2-7	-	-	TRBV7-8	CASSDPPADRYEQYF	TGTGCCAGCAGCGACCCCCCGGCGGATCGCTACGAGCAGTACTTC
TRBJ2-7	-	-	TRBV7-9	CASSPEGGPDNYEQYF	TGTGCCAGCAGTCCTGAGGGGGGGCCGGATAACTACGAGCAGTACTTC
TRBJ1-3	TRBD1	-	TRBV5-1	CASSPDVDRGNTIYF	TGCGCCAGCAGCCCGGATGTGGACAGGGGAAACACCATATATTTT
TRBJ1-1	-	-	TRBV19	CASSPHGAYTEAFF	TGTGCCAGTAGCCCTCACGGAGCGTACACTGAAGCTTTCTTT
TRBJ1-3	TRBD1	-	TRBV18	CASSPTGTGTGNTIYF	TGTGCCAGCTCACCCACCGGGACAGGGACTGGAAACACCATATATTTT
TRBJ2-2	-	-	TRBV29-1	CSATGGPKNTGELFF	TGCAGCGCGACGGGGGGCCCCAAGAACACCGGGGAGCTGTTTTTT
TRBJ2-7	-	once	TRBV6-1	CASSEASGSSPYEQYF	TGTGCCAGCAGTGAAGCCTCCGGGTCTAGTCCCTACGAGCAGTACTTC
TRBJ2-7	-	-	TRBV6-5	CASRPGISYEQYF	TGTGCCAGCAGGCCAGGGATTTCCTACGAGCAGTACTTC
TRBJ2-3	-	-	TRBV5-1	CASSLGAGMSTDTQYF	TGCGCCAGCAGCCTCGGTGCAGGGATGAGCACAGATACGCAGTATTTT
TRBJ2-7	TRBD1	-	TRBV7-6	CASGQGSFFEQYF	TGTGCCAGCGGACAGGGTTCCTTCTTCGAGCAGTACTTC
TRBJ1-6	TRBD1	-	TRBV27	CASSSGTGDSPLHF	TGTGCCAGCAGCTCCGGGACAGGGGATTCACCCCTCCACTTT
TRBJ1-1	-	-	TRBV7-9	CASSFGGAITNTEAFF	TGTGCCAGCAGCTTCGGGGGAGCTATTACGAACACTGAAGCTTTCTTT
TRBJ2-5	-	-	TRBV3-1/TRBV3-2	CASSQVGGLSGETQYF	TGTGCCAGCAGCCAAGTAGGCGGGCTTAGTGGCGAGACCCAGTACTTC
TRBJ2-6	-	-	TRBV4-1	CASSQEAAGAEGANVLTF	TGCGCCAGCAGCCAAGAGGCCGCGGGGGCCGAAGGGGCCAACGTCCTGACTTTC
TRBJ2-2	-	-	TRBV29-1	CSVLPDTGELFF	TGCAGCGTCCTCCCCGACACCGGGGAGCTGTTTTTT
TRBJ2-3	-	once	TRBV11-2	CASSLGTVYEKDTQYF	TGTGCCAGCAGCTTAGGGACAGTATATGAGAAAGATACGCAGTATTTT
TRBJ1-6	-	-	TRBV25-1	CASSEPQGSAPLHF	TGTGCCAGCAGTGAGCCCCAGGGATCGGCACCCCTCCACTTT